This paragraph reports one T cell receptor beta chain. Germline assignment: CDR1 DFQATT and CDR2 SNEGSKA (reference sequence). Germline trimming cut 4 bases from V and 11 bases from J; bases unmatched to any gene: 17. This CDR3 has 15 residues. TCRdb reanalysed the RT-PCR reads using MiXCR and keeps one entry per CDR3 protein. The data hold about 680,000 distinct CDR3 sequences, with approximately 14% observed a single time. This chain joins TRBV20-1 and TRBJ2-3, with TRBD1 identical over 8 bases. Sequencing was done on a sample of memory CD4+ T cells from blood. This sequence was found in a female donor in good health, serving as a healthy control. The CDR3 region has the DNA TGCAGTGCTACTGGGGACAGGAGATCCTACAATGAGCAGTATTTT. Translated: CSATGDRRSYNEQYF.